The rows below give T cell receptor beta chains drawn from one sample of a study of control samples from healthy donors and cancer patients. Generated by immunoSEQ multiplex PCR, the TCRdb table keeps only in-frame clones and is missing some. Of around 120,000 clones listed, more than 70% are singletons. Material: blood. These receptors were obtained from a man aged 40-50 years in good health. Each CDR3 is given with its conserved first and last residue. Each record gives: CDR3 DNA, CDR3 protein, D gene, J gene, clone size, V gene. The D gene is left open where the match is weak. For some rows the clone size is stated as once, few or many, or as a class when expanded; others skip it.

cdr3_nt: TGTGCCAGCAGCCAAGAGTTGGGCAGGAATAATTCACCCCTCCACTTT; cdr3_aa: CASSQELGRNNSPLHF; d_call: -; j_call: TRBJ1-6; clone_size: -; v_call: TRBV3-1/TRBV3-2
cdr3_nt: TGTGCCAGCAACGGACGCCAAGTGTCCTACGAGCAGTACTTC; cdr3_aa: CASNGRQVSYEQYF; d_call: -; j_call: TRBJ2-7; clone_size: -; v_call: TRBV2
cdr3_nt: TGTGCCAGCAGCGTAGTCAGGGTCCCCTATGGCTACACCTTC; cdr3_aa: CASSVVRVPYGYTF; d_call: -; j_call: TRBJ1-2; clone_size: -; v_call: TRBV9
cdr3_nt: TGTGCCAGCAGCCCCGGGGGGGAGAGCTACTATGGCTACACCTTC; cdr3_aa: CASSPGGESYYGYTF; d_call: -; j_call: TRBJ1-2; clone_size: once; v_call: TRBV9
cdr3_nt: TGCGCCAGCAGCTTAAAGGACCCCCTCTACGAGCAGTACTTC; cdr3_aa: CASSLKDPLYEQYF; d_call: -; j_call: TRBJ2-7; clone_size: -; v_call: TRBV5-1
cdr3_nt: TGTGCCAGCAGTTTTGGGACAGGGGGCGAGCAGTTCTTC; cdr3_aa: CASSFGTGGEQFF; d_call: TRBD1; j_call: TRBJ2-1; clone_size: -; v_call: TRBV6-5
cdr3_nt: TGTGCCAGCAGTTCCGATCGTAGGGGGAACACAGATACGCAGTATTTT; cdr3_aa: CASSSDRRGNTDTQYF; d_call: -; j_call: TRBJ2-3; clone_size: -; v_call: TRBV27
cdr3_nt: TGTGCCAGCTCATTCACGGGGGAAAACTATGGCTACACCTTC; cdr3_aa: CASSFTGENYGYTF; d_call: -; j_call: TRBJ1-2; clone_size: -; v_call: TRBV18
cdr3_nt: TGTGCCAGCAGCGTAGGGGACAGCCTTAAGAGTTATAATTCACCCCTCCACTTT; cdr3_aa: CASSVGDSLKSYNSPLHF; d_call: TRBD1; j_call: TRBJ1-6; clone_size: -; v_call: TRBV9
cdr3_nt: TGCGCCAGCAGTCAAGTAGGCAGGGAAGGATCCTACGAGCAGTACTTC; cdr3_aa: CASSQVGREGSYEQYF; d_call: -; j_call: TRBJ2-7; clone_size: once; v_call: TRBV23-1
cdr3_nt: TGTGCCACCAGCAGAGAGGGGGACAGATTTATTAATGAAAAACTGTTTTTT; cdr3_aa: CATSREGDRFINEKLFF; d_call: TRBD1; j_call: TRBJ1-4; clone_size: -; v_call: TRBV15
cdr3_nt: TGTGCCACCAGTGAATCTAGCGGGACTCCCTACGAGCAGTACTTC; cdr3_aa: CATSESSGTPYEQYF; d_call: TRBD2; j_call: TRBJ2-7; clone_size: -; v_call: TRBV24-1
cdr3_nt: TGTGTCAGAAGCCCCCGCCAGGGGGCCTACTCCTACAATGAGCAGTTCTTC; cdr3_aa: CVRSPRQGAYSYNEQFF; d_call: -; j_call: TRBJ2-1; clone_size: -; v_call: TRBV7-5
cdr3_nt: TGTGCCAGCTCACTCAGACAGACACCTAACTATGGCTACACCTTC; cdr3_aa: CASSLRQTPNYGYTF; d_call: -; j_call: TRBJ1-2; clone_size: -; v_call: TRBV18
cdr3_nt: TGCAGTGCTAGTAAAGGGGGAGGTACTGAAGCTTTCTTT; cdr3_aa: CSASKGGGTEAFF; d_call: -; j_call: TRBJ1-1; clone_size: -; v_call: TRBV20-1
cdr3_nt: TGTGCCAGTATTCTTTTGGGACAGGAGAACACTGAAGCTTTCTTT; cdr3_aa: CASILLGQENTEAFF; d_call: TRBD1; j_call: TRBJ1-1; clone_size: -; v_call: TRBV19
cdr3_nt: TGTGCCAGCAGCTTTTCAGGCAATGAGCAGTTCTTC; cdr3_aa: CASSFSGNEQFF; d_call: -; j_call: TRBJ2-1; clone_size: -; v_call: TRBV5-5
cdr3_nt: TGTGCCAGCAGTGAATCCAGGGGAAACCTAGCCAAAAACATTCAGTACTTC; cdr3_aa: CASSESRGNLAKNIQYF; d_call: -; j_call: TRBJ2-4; clone_size: -; v_call: TRBV2
cdr3_nt: TGTGCCACCAGTGTTCCGGGACAGGGCCACCAAGAGACCCAGTACTTC; cdr3_aa: CATSVPGQGHQETQYF; d_call: TRBD1; j_call: TRBJ2-5; clone_size: -; v_call: TRBV24-1
cdr3_nt: TGTGCCAGCAGCTTGGGGGGGTCCAATCAGCCCCAGCATTTT; cdr3_aa: CASSLGGSNQPQHF; d_call: -; j_call: TRBJ1-5; clone_size: -; v_call: TRBV5-4
cdr3_nt: TGTGCCAGCAGCCACCGCACTAGCGGAGCGAACACCGGGGAGCTGTTTTTT; cdr3_aa: CASSHRTSGANTGELFF; d_call: TRBD2; j_call: TRBJ2-2; clone_size: -; v_call: TRBV3-1/TRBV3-2
cdr3_nt: TGTGCCTCGCAGGGGACAGGAACTATCTCCTATAATTCACCCCTCCACTTT; cdr3_aa: CASQGTGTISYNSPLHF; d_call: TRBD1; j_call: TRBJ1-6; clone_size: -; v_call: TRBV30
cdr3_nt: TGTGCCAGCAGTTTCTTCAGGGGCTACGAGCAGTACTTC; cdr3_aa: CASSFFRGYEQYF; d_call: -; j_call: TRBJ2-7; clone_size: -; v_call: TRBV12-3/TRBV12-4
cdr3_nt: TGTGCCACCAGCAGAGATTTCGGGGGGACCAGCTCTGGAAACACCATATATTTT; cdr3_aa: CATSRDFGGTSSGNTIYF; d_call: -; j_call: TRBJ1-3; clone_size: -; v_call: TRBV15
cdr3_nt: TGTGCCAGCAGTTTAGAAGGGAAGAGGAATCAGCCCCAGCATTTT; cdr3_aa: CASSLEGKRNQPQHF; d_call: -; j_call: TRBJ1-5; clone_size: -; v_call: TRBV27
cdr3_nt: TGTGCCAGCAGCTTGGGGGAATACACTGAAGCTTTCTTT; cdr3_aa: CASSLGEYTEAFF; d_call: -; j_call: TRBJ1-1; clone_size: -; v_call: TRBV5-4
cdr3_nt: TGTGCCAGCAAGGGACAGGCAAGCTCCTACAATGAGCAGTTCTTC; cdr3_aa: CASKGQASSYNEQFF; d_call: TRBD1; j_call: TRBJ2-1; clone_size: -; v_call: TRBV7-2
cdr3_nt: TGTGCCACCAGTGACCCCCGGGCCCCGACCGGAGACTACGAGCAGTACTTC; cdr3_aa: CATSDPRAPTGDYEQYF; d_call: -; j_call: TRBJ2-7; clone_size: -; v_call: TRBV24-1
cdr3_nt: TGTGCCAGCTCCCCGATGACAGGGGGCAACACCGGGGAGCTGTTTTTT; cdr3_aa: CASSPMTGGNTGELFF; d_call: TRBD1; j_call: TRBJ2-2; clone_size: -; v_call: TRBV18
cdr3_nt: TGTGCCAGCAGCTTGGGACTAGCGGGGTACACCGGGGAGCTGTTTTTT; cdr3_aa: CASSLGLAGYTGELFF; d_call: TRBD2; j_call: TRBJ2-2; clone_size: -; v_call: TRBV5-4
cdr3_nt: TGTGCCAGCAGCCAATCCCGACAGGGGGTAAACACTGAAGCTTTCTTT; cdr3_aa: CASSQSRQGVNTEAFF; d_call: TRBD1; j_call: TRBJ1-1; clone_size: -; v_call: TRBV16
cdr3_nt: TGTGCCAGCAAGCAGGGGGCTCGCAAAATAACCTTC; cdr3_aa: CASKQGARKITF; d_call: TRBD1; j_call: TRBJ1-2; clone_size: -; v_call: TRBV12-3/TRBV12-4
cdr3_nt: TGCGCCAGCAGCTTGGCTGGTGTACCCGTTGGGTCCCCCTATGGCTACACCTTC; cdr3_aa: CASSLAGVPVGSPYGYTF; d_call: -; j_call: TRBJ1-2; clone_size: -; v_call: TRBV5-1
cdr3_nt: TGTGCCAGCAGTTACACATGGTTTGAGACCCAGTACTTC; cdr3_aa: CASSYTWFETQYF; d_call: -; j_call: TRBJ2-5; clone_size: -; v_call: TRBV6-2/TRBV6-3
cdr3_nt: TGTGCCAGCAGCTTAGGAGCAGATACGCAGTATTTT; cdr3_aa: CASSLGADTQYF; d_call: -; j_call: TRBJ2-3; clone_size: -; v_call: TRBV7-9
cdr3_nt: TGTGCCAGCAGCCAAGATCTTACGGTCCCACCCGCTTTCTTT; cdr3_aa: CASSQDLTVPPAFF; d_call: -; j_call: TRBJ1-1; clone_size: -; v_call: TRBV14
cdr3_nt: TGTGCCAGCGACGCGGGTAAGAGCTCCTACAATGAGCAGTTCTTC; cdr3_aa: CASDAGKSSYNEQFF; d_call: -; j_call: TRBJ2-1; clone_size: -; v_call: TRBV18
cdr3_nt: TGTGCCAGCAGCTTAGCGCGTGGGGGTGGCAATCAGCCCCAGCATTTT; cdr3_aa: CASSLARGGGNQPQHF; d_call: -; j_call: TRBJ1-5; clone_size: -; v_call: TRBV7-9
cdr3_nt: TGTGCCAGCAGCTTAACTGGTGGGGGGAATGAAAAACTGTTTTTT; cdr3_aa: CASSLTGGGNEKLFF; d_call: -; j_call: TRBJ1-4; clone_size: -; v_call: TRBV7-3
cdr3_nt: TGTGCCAGTATTTCCGCTAACTATGGCTACACCTTC; cdr3_aa: CASISANYGYTF; d_call: -; j_call: TRBJ1-2; clone_size: -; v_call: TRBV19
cdr3_nt: TGTGCCAGCAGCGCCTTATCGGACCAGCGGTACAATGAGCAGTTCTTC; cdr3_aa: CASSALSDQRYNEQFF; d_call: -; j_call: TRBJ2-1; clone_size: -; v_call: TRBV9
cdr3_nt: TGTGCCAGCAGCGGTGGCCTGGATGGGAGCACAGATACGCAGTATTTT; cdr3_aa: CASSGGLDGSTDTQYF; d_call: -; j_call: TRBJ2-3; clone_size: -; v_call: TRBV7-3
cdr3_nt: TGTGCCAGCAGTCCGGGTGGGGGGCGGAATGGCTACACCTTC; cdr3_aa: CASSPGGGRNGYTF; d_call: -; j_call: TRBJ1-2; clone_size: -; v_call: TRBV5-6
cdr3_nt: TGTGCCAGCAGCCAGGACAACTACAATGAGCAGTTCTTC; cdr3_aa: CASSQDNYNEQFF; d_call: -; j_call: TRBJ2-1; clone_size: once; v_call: TRBV7-3
cdr3_nt: TGTGCCAGCAGTGAACAGGCGGCCTCCTACAATGAGCAGTTCTTC; cdr3_aa: CASSEQAASYNEQFF; d_call: -; j_call: TRBJ2-1; clone_size: -; v_call: TRBV6-1
cdr3_nt: TGCGCCAGCAGTGAGTCGGGACGGTACGAGCAGTACTTC; cdr3_aa: CASSESGRYEQYF; d_call: -; j_call: TRBJ2-7; clone_size: -; v_call: TRBV10-1